These T cell receptor beta chains were read from a single sample in a study of T cell responses to AZD1222 COVID-19 vaccine. Assay: immunoSEQ multiplex PCR; the TCRdb copy retains only in-frame clones and omits some. The data contain 150,000 or so clones, 91% of them singletons. Specimen: peripheral blood, collected 28 days after the second AZD1222 dose. These receptors were obtained from an adult who received the AZD1222 COVID-19 vaccine. CDR3s include the opening cysteine and the closing phenylalanine or tryptophan. D genes are given only for firm matches. Not every row has a clone size; where given, it reads once, few, many or a size class.

TRBJ2-7,.,.,TRBV6-2/TRBV6-3,TGTGCCAGCAGTTACAGGACGGGGGAGCAGTACTTC,CASSYRTGEQYF
TRBJ2-5,.,.,TRBV7-2,TGTGCCAGCAGCTTAAATAAAGCTAGTTCAGCGGAAGAGACCCAGTACTTC,CASSLNKASSAEETQYF
TRBJ2-7,.,.,TRBV11-3,TGTGCCAGCAGCTTAGGCGGGTCCGACTCCTACGAGCAGTACTTC,CASSLGGSDSYEQYF
TRBJ2-5,.,.,TRBV2,TGTGCCAGCAGCGTAGGTGGGGCCGGAGAGACCCAGTACTTC,CASSVGGAGETQYF
TRBJ2-3,.,.,TRBV6-5,TGTGCCAGCAGTTACAGCCTTCTTACAGATACGCAGTATTTT,CASSYSLLTDTQYF
TRBJ2-2,.,.,TRBV7-6,TGTGCCAGCAGCACCTACCGACAGTCCACGGGGGAGCTGTTTTTT,CASSTYRQSTGELFF
TRBJ1-5,.,TRBD1,TRBV19,TGTGCCAGTAGTATAGATAGCAGGGGGAATCAGCCCCAGCATTTT,CASSIDSRGNQPQHF
TRBJ1-1,.,.,TRBV6-2/TRBV6-3,TGTGCCAGCAGTTACGGCAAACAGGGAAGCGGTTTGGGCACTGAAGCTTTCTTT,CASSYGKQGSGLGTEAFF
TRBJ2-1,.,.,TRBV7-2,TGTGCCAGCAGCATGCCCCTCCCCAATGAGCAGTTCTTC,CASSMPLPNEQFF
TRBJ1-6,.,TRBD1,TRBV2,TGTGCCAGCAGAGGCGACAGGGGGTATTCACCCCTCCACTTT,CASRGDRGYSPLHF
TRBJ1-2,.,.,TRBV6-2/TRBV6-3,TGTGCCAGCAGTGTGGACGCCGGAGGCGGCTACACCTTC,CASSVDAGGGYTF
TRBJ1-4,.,.,TRBV19,TGTGCCAGTAGTATAGTGACGGGGGCGCACGAAAAACTGTTTTTT,CASSIVTGAHEKLFF
TRBJ2-5,.,TRBD2,TRBV6-2/TRBV6-3,TGTGCCAGCAGATACCGACCCGGGACTAGAATGGGAGAGACCCAGTACTTC,CASRYRPGTRMGETQYF
TRBJ2-1,.,.,TRBV7-2,TGTGCCAGCAGGGGCCCCAACGGGAGCGAATACAATGAGCAGTTCTTC,CASRGPNGSEYNEQFF
TRBJ1-2,.,.,TRBV2,TGTGCCAGCAGTGCAGGAGGAAGGGATGGCTACACCTTC,CASSAGGRDGYTF
TRBJ1-2,.,.,TRBV5-5,TGTGCCAGCAGTTTCGTCCCCGCGGCAGGGGAGGGTAATGGCTACACCTTC,CASSFVPAAGEGNGYTF
TRBJ2-1,.,.,TRBV2,TGTGCCAGCAGCGGGGACTACGGGGGCCCAGAGGACAATGAGCAGTTCTTC,CASSGDYGGPEDNEQFF
TRBJ2-1,.,TRBD1,TRBV7-2,TGTGCCAGCAGCGCCACGGACAGGGGGACAGCGGAATTCTTC,CASSATDRGTAEFF
TRBJ2-1,.,TRBD1,TRBV14,TGTGCCAGCAGCCAAGAGGGGACAGTTCTCAATGAGCAGTTCTTC,CASSQEGTVLNEQFF
TRBJ2-3,once,.,TRBV2,TGTGCCAGCAAAGTTCAGCCGAGTAGCCCCCACACAGATACGCAGTATTTT,CASKVQPSSPHTDTQYF
TRBJ1-3,.,TRBD1,TRBV4-1,TGCGACAGCAGCCAACCAACAGGGGGTGGAAACACCATATATTTT,CDSSQPTGGGNTIYF
TRBJ1-4,.,TRBD1,TRBV5-6,TGTGCCAGCAGCTTGGGCAGGGGGAGTGAAAAACTGTTTTTT,CASSLGRGSEKLFF
TRBJ2-3,.,.,TRBV24-1,TGTGCCACCAGTGATAAGGCGCAGGGGTCAGATACGCAGTATTTT,CATSDKAQGSDTQYF
TRBJ2-7,.,.,TRBV24-1,TGTGCCACCTCTAGAGGGGGGACCTCCTACGAGCAGTACTTC,CATSRGGTSYEQYF
TRBJ2-1,.,TRBD2,TRBV18,TGTGCCAGCTCACGGGGCCAAAGTATCCGACTAGCGGACTACAATGAGCAGTTCTTC,CASSRGQSIRLADYNEQFF
TRBJ2-3,.,TRBD2,TRBV5-1,TGCGCCAGCAGCTTGGGGCTAGCGGGGGATACGCAGTATTTT,CASSLGLAGDTQYF
TRBJ1-1,.,.,TRBV5-5,TGTGCCAGCAGCTTGTGGTACAGCAACACTGAAGCTTTCTTT,CASSLWYSNTEAFF
TRBJ2-5,.,.,TRBV6-5,TGTGCCAGCAGTTTCGGAGAGACCCAGTACTTC,CASSFGETQYF
TRBJ2-2,.,.,TRBV5-4,TGTGCCAGCCCCAGGGCGAACACCGGGGAGCTGTTTTTT,CASPRANTGELFF
TRBJ2-2,.,TRBD1,TRBV5-6,TGTGCCAGCAGCTTAGATCGGGACAGTTTGTTCGCCGGGGAGCTGTTTTTT,CASSLDRDSLFAGELFF
TRBJ1-6,.,TRBD1,TRBV27,TGTGCCAGCAGTTTAACAGGGGACTATTCACCCCTCCACTTT,CASSLTGDYSPLHF
TRBJ1-5,.,.,TRBV5-4,TGTGCCAGCAGCTTGGACGGAGGGCAGCCCCAGCATTTT,CASSLDGGQPQHF
TRBJ1-3,.,TRBD1,TRBV19,TGTGCCAGTAGTAACGGGGACAGACGAAACACCATATATTTT,CASSNGDRRNTIYF
TRBJ1-6,.,.,TRBV2,TGTGCCAGCAGCACAACAGACTCCTATAATTCACCCCTCCACTTT,CASSTTDSYNSPLHF
TRBJ1-1,.,.,TRBV9,TGTGCCAGCAGCGTAGGACGAGGTCCGGGACGGAACATGAACACTGAAGCTTTCTTT,CASSVGRGPGRNMNTEAFF
TRBJ1-5,.,.,TRBV10-3,TGTGCCATCAGTGAGTCGTTAGGTAGCAATCAGCCCCAGCATTTT,CAISESLGSNQPQHF
TRBJ1-5,.,TRBD1,TRBV30,TGTGCCTGGAGTCAGACAGGGAATCAGCCCCAGCATTTT,CAWSQTGNQPQHF
TRBJ1-4,.,TRBD1,TRBV3-1/TRBV3-2,TGTGCCAGCAGCAGGACAGGCAGATCTACCCAACTGTTTTTT,CASSRTGRSTQLFF
TRBJ1-1,.,.,TRBV5-1,TGCGCCAGCAGCTTCGGGGCGTTCGTCGTGGGGAACACTGAAGCTTTCTTT,CASSFGAFVVGNTEAFF
TRBJ1-3,.,.,TRBV11-3,TGTGCCAGCAGCTTAGATCATGGAAACACCATATATTTT,CASSLDHGNTIYF
TRBJ2-1,.,TRBD1,TRBV7-9,TGTGCCAGCAGTTCCACAGGGGGCGTCCTCAATGAGCAGTTCTTC,CASSSTGGVLNEQFF
TRBJ2-7,.,.,TRBV11-3,TGTGCCAGCAGCTTAGAGGTCGGCCCGGAATACGAGCAGTACTTC,CASSLEVGPEYEQYF
TRBJ2-5,.,TRBD1,TRBV5-6,TGTGCCAGCAGCTCAAGGACAGGAAGAGAGACCCAGTACTTC,CASSSRTGRETQYF
TRBJ2-7,.,TRBD2,TRBV24-1,TGTGCCACCTCCTCTAGCGGGAGCTACGAGCAGTACTTC,CATSSSGSYEQYF
TRBJ1-1,.,TRBD1,TRBV3-1/TRBV3-2,TGTGCCAGCAGCCAAGTTGGCAGGGGGCCCACTGAAGCTTTCTTT,CASSQVGRGPTEAFF
TRBJ1-1,.,.,TRBV6-5,TGTGCCAGCAGTCGGGAGACGGGGAACACTGAAGCTTTCTTT,CASSRETGNTEAFF
TRBJ1-2,.,TRBD1,TRBV7-3,TGTGCCAGCAGCCCCAGCAGGGGGCTAGGCTATGGCTACACCTTC,CASSPSRGLGYGYTF
TRBJ2-3,.,.,TRBV12-3/TRBV12-4,TGTGCCAGCAGTCCGACCGTAAACTATACGCAGTATTTT,CASSPTVNYTQYF
TRBJ1-1,.,TRBD1,TRBV5-1,TGCGCCAGCAGCCCGGGACAGGTGAACACTGAAGCTTTCTTT,CASSPGQVNTEAFF
TRBJ2-1,.,TRBD2,TRBV2,TGTGCCAGCAGTGTGACACTAGCGGGGGGGCATGAGCAGTTCTTC,CASSVTLAGGHEQFF
TRBJ2-7,.,TRBD1,TRBV11-2,TGTGCCAGCACCCCCGACAGGGTAGGCAACGAGCAGTACTTC,CASTPDRVGNEQYF
TRBJ2-3,.,TRBD1,TRBV5-8,TGTGCCAGCAGCTTGGGGGACAGGGCCACAGATACGCAGTATTTT,CASSLGDRATDTQYF